Given below is one T cell receptor (beta chain) in context. These data are taken from a study of blood T cell repertoires in COVID-19. Study context: T cells, B-cell-depleted T cells, or PBMCs provided the cDNA or gDNA that served as material.

Using immunoSEQ multiplex PCR, the repertoire was profiled, and TCRdb retains in-frame clones only, with some absent. The repertoire holds under 60,000 clones, with 77% as singletons. The CDR3 is 17 amino acids. Germline CDR1 reads SGHVT; CDR2 reads SQSDAQ. After removal of 9 bases from V and 0 bases from J, the junction contained 8 bases not matched to a gene. The material sequenced was peripheral blood. This receptor was taken from a human donor with active or convalescent COVID-19. The donor label of this sample is uncertain. J is TRBJ2-2 and V is TRBV7-4; TRBD2 matches 12 bases. This CDR3 reads CASRTSGEGSNTGELFF. In DNA, the CDR3 is TGTGCCAGTAGGACTAGCGGGGAGGGATCGAACACCGGGGAGCTGTTTTTT.